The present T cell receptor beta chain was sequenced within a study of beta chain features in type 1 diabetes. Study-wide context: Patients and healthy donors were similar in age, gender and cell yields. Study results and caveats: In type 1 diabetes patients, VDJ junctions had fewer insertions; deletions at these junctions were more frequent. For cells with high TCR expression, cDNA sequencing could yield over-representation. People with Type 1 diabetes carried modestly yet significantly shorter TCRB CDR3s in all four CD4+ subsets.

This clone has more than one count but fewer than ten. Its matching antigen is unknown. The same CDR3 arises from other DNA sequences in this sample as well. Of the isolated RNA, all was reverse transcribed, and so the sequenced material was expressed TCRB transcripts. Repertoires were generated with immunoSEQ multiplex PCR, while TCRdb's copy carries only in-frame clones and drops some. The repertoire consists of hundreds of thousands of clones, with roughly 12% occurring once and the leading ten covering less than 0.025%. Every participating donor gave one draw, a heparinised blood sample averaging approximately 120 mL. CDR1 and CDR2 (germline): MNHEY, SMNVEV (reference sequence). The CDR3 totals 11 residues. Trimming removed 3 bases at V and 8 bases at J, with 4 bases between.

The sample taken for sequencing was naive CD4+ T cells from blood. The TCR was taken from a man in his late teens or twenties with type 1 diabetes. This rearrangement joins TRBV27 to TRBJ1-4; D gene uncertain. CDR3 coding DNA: TGTGCCAGCAGTTTCGGCGAAAAACTGTTTTTT. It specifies CASSFGEKLFF.